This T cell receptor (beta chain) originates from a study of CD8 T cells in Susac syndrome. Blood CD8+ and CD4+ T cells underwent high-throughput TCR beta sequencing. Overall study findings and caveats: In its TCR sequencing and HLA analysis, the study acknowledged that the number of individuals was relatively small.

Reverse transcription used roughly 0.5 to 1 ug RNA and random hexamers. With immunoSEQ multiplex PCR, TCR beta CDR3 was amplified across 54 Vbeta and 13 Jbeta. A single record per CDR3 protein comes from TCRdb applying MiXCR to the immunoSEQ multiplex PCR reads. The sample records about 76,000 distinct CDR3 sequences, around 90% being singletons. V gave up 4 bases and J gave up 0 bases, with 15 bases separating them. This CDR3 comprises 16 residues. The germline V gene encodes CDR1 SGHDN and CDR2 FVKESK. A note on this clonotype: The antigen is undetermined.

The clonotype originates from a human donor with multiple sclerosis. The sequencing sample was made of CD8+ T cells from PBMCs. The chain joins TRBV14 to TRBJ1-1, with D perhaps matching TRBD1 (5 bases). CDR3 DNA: TGTGCCAGCAGCCCTTACCCGGGGGTGATGAACACTGAAGCTTTCTTT. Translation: CASSPYPGVMNTEAFF.